This TCR beta chain comes out of a study of T cell responses to AZD1222 COVID-19 vaccine. Study-wide context: Analysis merged second doses at about 4 or about 12 weeks.

Study outcomes and limitations: Regions 160-218 and 743-854 dominated among vaccine-associated CD4 TCRs spanning spike. Baseline seropositivity occurred in only a handful of AZD1222 recipients.

Points on this clone: Its specificity is not known.

Generated by immunoSEQ multiplex PCR, the TCRdb table keeps only in-frame clones and is missing some. The repertoire holds more than 70,000 clones, with 87% as singletons. The receptor was derived from an adult in good health. Source: peripheral blood, taken on day 0 of AZD1222 vaccination.

CDR3 region: CAISERGAGANVLTF. The CDR3 nucleotides are TGTGCCATCAGTGAGCGGGGGGCTGGGGCCAACGTCCTGACTTTC. The rearrangement links TRBV10-3 to TRBJ2-6, with 7 positions matching TRBD2. After removal of 2 bases from V and 2 bases from J, the junction contained 0 bases not matched to a gene. Germline V gene sequence: CDR1 ENHRY, CDR2 SYGVKD. The CDR3 length is 15 residues.